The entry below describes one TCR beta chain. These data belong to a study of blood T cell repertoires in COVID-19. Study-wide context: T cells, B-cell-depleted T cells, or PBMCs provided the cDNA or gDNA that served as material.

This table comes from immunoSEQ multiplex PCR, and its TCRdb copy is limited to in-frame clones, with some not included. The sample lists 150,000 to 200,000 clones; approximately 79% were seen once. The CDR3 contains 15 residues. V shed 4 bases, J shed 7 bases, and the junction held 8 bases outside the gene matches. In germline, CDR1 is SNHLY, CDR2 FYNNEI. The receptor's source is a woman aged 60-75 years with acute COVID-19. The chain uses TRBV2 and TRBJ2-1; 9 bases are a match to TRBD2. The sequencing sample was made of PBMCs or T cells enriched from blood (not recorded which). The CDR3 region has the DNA TGTGCCAGCAGTGTGTTACTAGCGGGTCGAAATGAGCAGTTCTTC. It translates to CASSVLLAGRNEQFF.